This T cell receptor beta chain was retrieved from a study of shared T cell receptors in the human thymus. Sequencing used immunoSEQ multiplex PCR; TCRdb keeps in-frame clones, though not all of them. The sample includes about 730,000 clones, over 75% of them seen just once. Germline CDR1 reads SGHDT; CDR2 reads YYEEEE. CDR3 length equals 15 residues. V shed 4 bases and J 3 bases; nucleotides not matched to a gene: 8. These data also formed part of another study, on human thymus T cells. This second study notes: Healthy Finnish infants undergoing corrective surgery for congenital heart defects were used as donors.

Sequenced sample: thymocytes. This chain links TRBV5-6 with TRBJ2-5; TRBD1 matches 8 bases. The TCR originated in a girl under two years old with a congenital heart defect. In DNA, the CDR3 is TGTGCCAGCAGCGGCCGGGACAGGTCAAAAGAGACCCAGTACTTC. It translates to CASSGRDRSKETQYF.